One sample yielded the 15 T cell receptor beta chains listed below, sequenced in a study of shared clonotypes between healthy human individuals. The method was immunoSEQ multiplex PCR; TCRdb's version includes in-frame clones alone and lacks a portion of them. The sample records about 1.1 million clones, 75% to 85% being singletons. What was sequenced was memory CD4+ T cells from PBMCs. As to subset: CD45RA-negative fraction. The receptors here all came from a young man in good health. Some clones in this sample may be carry-over from other donors' samples.

The rearrangement joins TRBV5-1 to TRBJ2-1; 7 nucleotides match TRBD2. After removal of 1 base from V and 4 bases from J, the junction contained 11 bases not matched to a gene. Germline lookup yields CDR1 SGHRS and CDR2 YFSETQ. The CDR3 consists of 17 residues. CDR3 sequence reads: CASSLIGLGSQYNEQFF. CDR3 DNA sequence: TGCGCCAGCAGCTTGATAGGACTAGGGAGTCAATACAATGAGCAGTTCTTC.

This chain links TRBV7-2 with TRBJ2-2; maybe TRBD2 (5 bases). Germline V gene data show CDR1 as SGHTA and CDR2 as FQGNSA. This CDR3 is 14 amino acids long. Trimming pared 5 bases from V and 4 bases from J, leaving 11 bases between. CDR3 sequence: CASSPLVFTGELFF. In DNA form, the CDR3 reads TGTGCCAGCAGCCCACTAGTTTTCACCGGGGAGCTGTTTTTT.

With regard to this clone: Being one base from a much bigger clone, this may be a read error. The chain uses TRBV29-1 and TRBJ2-7, with 9 bases lining up with TRBD1. Per germline, CDR1 SQVTM and CDR2 ANQGSEA. The CDR3 runs 13 residues. The V and J ends lost 8 bases and 0 bases, in that order; junction bases with no gene match: 5. CDR3 sequence: CSTRDRASYEQYF. For the CDR3, the DNA is TGCAGCACTAGGGACAGGGCCTCCTACGAGCAGTACTTC.

J is TRBJ2-7 and V is TRBV11-3, with D possibly TRBD2 on 6 matching bases. Looked up from germline, CDR1 is SGHNT and CDR2 is YENEEA. The germline V and J ends were trimmed by 5 bases and 5 bases, with 16 bases remaining between them. This CDR3 contains 14 residues. The CDR3 sequence: CASSRRGRDDEQYF. The CDR3 DNA follows: TGTGCCAGCAGCCGGCGGGGTAGGGACGACGAGCAGTACTTC.

The table lists this clone with a few counts. At the DNA level, this CDR3 is encoded by other sequences in the same sample as well. This chain joins TRBV5-1 and TRBJ2-3; D possibly corresponds to TRBD2 (6 bases). V lost 0 bases and J 4 bases, leaving 9 bases between the germline ends. Per germline, CDR1 SGHRS and CDR2 YFSETQ. This CDR3 has 14 residues. The DNA of the CDR3 is TGCGCCAGCAGCTTGGGACAGCGGGCAGATACGCAGTATTTT. Its protein product is CASSLGQRADTQYF.

The rearrangement links TRBV11-2 to TRBJ2-1, with D uncertain. This CDR3 region has 13 residues. Between the trimmed V and J ends, which lost 5 bases and 8 bases, there was a span of 13 bases. Germline assignment: CDR1 SGHAT and CDR2 FQNNGV. The CDR3 loop is CASSLRTVDEQFF. CDR3 in DNA: TGTGCCAGCAGCCTACGAACGGTTGATGAGCAGTTCTTC.

The chain uses TRBV2 and TRBJ2-2; TRBD2 is a possible D gene (5 bases). V was pared by 4 bases and J by 5 bases, with 11 bases between. The germline V gene has CDR1 SNHLY and CDR2 FYNNEI. CDR3 size: 14 residues. The chain's CDR3 is CASSAVGGTGELFF. CDR3 bases: TGTGCCAGCAGTGCCGTAGGCGGGACCGGGGAGCTGTTTTTT.

The CDR3 sequence is CACRVGTEAFF. The DNA for the CDR3 is TGTGCCTGTAGAGTTGGCACTGAAGCTTTCTTT. This chain links TRBV30 with TRBJ1-1; D unclear. The CDR3 spans 11 residues. V was pared by 6 bases and J by 4 bases, with 9 bases between. Germline lookup yields CDR1 GTSNPN and CDR2 SVGIG (reference sequence).

The chain links TRBV6-6 to TRBJ2-1; tentatively, D is TRBD2 (5 bases). Germline V gene data show CDR1 as MNHNY and CDR2 as SVGAGI (reference sequence). This CDR3 has 13 residues. Trimming removed 7 bases from V and 4 bases from J, with 11 bases in between. The CDR3 bases are TGTGCCAGCACCCTACGGGGATACAATGAGCAGTTCTTC. As protein: CASTLRGYNEQFF.

Here the CDR3 DNA reads TGTGCCAGCAGTCCGCGGACAGGGGGCGACTATGGCTACACCTTC. This sequence encodes CASSPRTGGDYGYTF. V is TRBV28 and J is TRBJ1-2; 11 nucleotides line up with TRBD1. The CDR3 is made up of 15 amino acids. CDR1 MDHEN and CDR2 SYDVKM come from the germline V gene. V lost 5 bases and J lost 3; bases outside the gene matches: 5.

The J gene is TRBJ2-7, the V gene TRBV6-6, with D hard to call. In germline, CDR1 is MNHNY, CDR2 SVGAGI (reference sequence). This CDR3 is 13 amino acids long. V was cut by 6 bases and J by 1 base, with 10 bases left in between. The CDR3 DNA is TGTGCCAGCAGCCCCCCAGCTTCCTACGAGCAGTACTTC. Protein: CASSPPASYEQYF.

The chain joins TRBV5-1 to TRBJ2-1; 7 nucleotides align to TRBD2. Losses at the gene ends were 3 bases for V and 8 bases for J; bases not matched to a gene: 8. CDR1 and CDR2 (germline): SGHRS, YFSETQ. CDR3 length equals 14 residues. CDR3 in DNA: TGCGCCAGCAGCTCGACTACTCTAGCGGATGAGCAGTTCTTC. This gives the protein CASSSTTLADEQFF.

This clone was observed a single time. The chain couples TRBV6-6 to TRBJ2-3; D is undetermined. CDR1 and CDR2 (germline): MNHNY, SVGAGI (reference sequence). Deletions cut 10 bases from V and 5 bases from J, with 10 bases between. This CDR3 has 11 residues. CDR3 protein: CATASGDTQYF. The CDR3 DNA reads as TGTGCCACGGCCAGTGGAGATACGCAGTATTTT.

This clone was detected only once. The sample holds other DNA sequences that translate to the same CDR3. The chain couples TRBV9 to TRBJ2-3; D remains unclear. Germline V gene data show CDR1 as SGDLS and CDR2 as YYNGEE. CDR3 length: 14 residues. Trimming removed 0 bases at V and 1 base at J, with 6 bases between. The CDR3 coding sequence is TGTGCCAGCAGCGTAGGGAGCCGCACAGATACGCAGTATTTT. Protein sequence: CASSVGSRTDTQYF.

V and J are TRBV30 and TRBJ2-7; D remains unclear. The germline gives CDR1 GTSNPN, CDR2 SVGIG (reference sequence). This CDR3 region has 13 residues. Trimming took 4 bases from V and 0 from J, leaving 10 bases between them. CDR3 DNA sequence: TGTGCCTGGACCCCCCCGAGCTCCTACGAGCAGTACTTC. Protein sequence: CAWTPPSSYEQYF.